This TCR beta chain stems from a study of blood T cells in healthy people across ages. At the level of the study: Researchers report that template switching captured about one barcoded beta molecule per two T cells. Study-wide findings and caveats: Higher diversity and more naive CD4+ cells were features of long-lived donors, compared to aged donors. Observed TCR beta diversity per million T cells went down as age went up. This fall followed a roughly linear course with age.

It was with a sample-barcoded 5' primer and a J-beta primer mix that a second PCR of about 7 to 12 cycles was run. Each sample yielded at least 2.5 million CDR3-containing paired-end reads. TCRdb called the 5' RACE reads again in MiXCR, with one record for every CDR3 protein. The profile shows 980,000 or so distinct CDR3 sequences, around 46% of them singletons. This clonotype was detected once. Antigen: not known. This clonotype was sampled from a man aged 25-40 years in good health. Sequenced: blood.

The CDR3 protein is CASSHRARTDTQYF. The CDR3 coding sequence is TGTGCCAGCAGCCACAGAGCGAGGACAGATACGCAGTATTTT. The gene calls are TRBV12-3 or TRBV12-4 and TRBJ2-3; D is unresolved. This CDR3 region has 14 residues. Trimming stripped 6 bases from V and 3 bases from J, with 13 bases between.